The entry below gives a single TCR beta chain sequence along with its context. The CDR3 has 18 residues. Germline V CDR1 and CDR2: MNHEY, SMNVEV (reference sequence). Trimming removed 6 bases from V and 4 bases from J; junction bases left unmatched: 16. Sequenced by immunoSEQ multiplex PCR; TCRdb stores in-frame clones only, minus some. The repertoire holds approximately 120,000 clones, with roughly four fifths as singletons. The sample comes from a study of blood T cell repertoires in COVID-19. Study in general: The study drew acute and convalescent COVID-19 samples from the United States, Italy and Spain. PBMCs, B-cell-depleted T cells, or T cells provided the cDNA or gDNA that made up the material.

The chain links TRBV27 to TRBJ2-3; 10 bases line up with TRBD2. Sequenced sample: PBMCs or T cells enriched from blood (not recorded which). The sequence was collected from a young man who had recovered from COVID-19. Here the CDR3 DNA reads TGTGCCAGCAGCCTCTCGAATTCATACGGACTAGCGGCAGATACGCAGTATTTT. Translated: CASSLSNSYGLAADTQYF.